The rows below give T cell receptor beta chains drawn from one sample of a study of early T cells in non-severe SARS-CoV-2 infection. TCRdb redid the calling of the 5' RACE reads with MiXCR, one entry per CDR3 protein. The sample yields tens of thousands of distinct CDR3 sequences, 10% seen once. Material: whole blood, obtained at baseline. The receptor source for this set is an adult who was a healthcare worker with PCR-confirmed SARS-CoV-2 infection or an uninfected control (not recorded which). The CDR3 runs from the conserved cysteine through the conserved F or W. A D gene is named only where the DNA matches it firmly. Size tells how often a clone was seen (once, few, many) or the class of an expanded clone, and some rows leave it out.

d_call: -
clone_size: many
j_call: TRBJ2-1
cdr3_length: 15
v_call: TRBV5-1
cdr3_aa: CASSLEQGDYDEQFF
cdr3_nt: TGCGCCAGCAGCTTGGAACAGGGGGACTACGATGAGCAGTTCTTC

d_call: TRBD1
clone_size: -
j_call: TRBJ1-2
cdr3_length: 13
v_call: TRBV7-9
cdr3_aa: CASSPTGVDGYTF
cdr3_nt: TGTGCCAGCAGCCCTACAGGGGTGGATGGCTACACCTTC

d_call: -
clone_size: few
j_call: TRBJ2-7
cdr3_length: 14
v_call: TRBV11-2
cdr3_aa: CASSKEAGIGEQYF
cdr3_nt: TGTGCCAGCAGCAAAGAAGCAGGGATCGGCGAGCAGTACTTC

d_call: -
clone_size: -
j_call: TRBJ2-5
cdr3_length: 11
v_call: TRBV6-5
cdr3_aa: CASSYLLTQYF
cdr3_nt: TGTGCCAGCAGTTACTTACTAACCCAGTACTTC

d_call: TRBD1
clone_size: few
j_call: TRBJ1-2
cdr3_length: 19
v_call: TRBV6-5
cdr3_aa: CASSPSRADRGPTGYGYTF
cdr3_nt: TGTGCCAGCAGTCCCTCTAGAGCGGACAGGGGCCCCACCGGCTATGGCTACACCTTC

d_call: -
clone_size: -
j_call: TRBJ2-2
cdr3_length: 13
v_call: TRBV5-1
cdr3_aa: CASSLVRIGELFF
cdr3_nt: TGCGCCAGCAGCTTAGTGAGAATCGGGGAGCTGTTTTTT

d_call: -
clone_size: -
j_call: TRBJ1-2
cdr3_length: 12
v_call: TRBV30
cdr3_aa: CAWDLNRDGYTF
cdr3_nt: TGTGCCTGGGACCTCAACAGAGATGGCTACACCTTC

d_call: -
clone_size: few
j_call: TRBJ2-2
cdr3_length: 13
v_call: TRBV30
cdr3_aa: CAWSVWVSGELFF
cdr3_nt: TGTGCCTGGAGTGTATGGGTTTCCGGGGAGCTGTTTTTT

d_call: TRBD2
clone_size: few
j_call: TRBJ2-5
cdr3_length: 14
v_call: TRBV18
cdr3_aa: CASSPTGEGETQYF
cdr3_nt: TGTGCCAGCTCACCTACCGGGGAGGGTGAGACCCAGTACTTC

d_call: TRBD1
clone_size: many
j_call: TRBJ1-6
cdr3_length: 12
v_call: TRBV30
cdr3_aa: CAWSVQGNYFHF
cdr3_nt: TGTGCCTGGAGTGTACAGGGGAACTATTTCCACTTT

d_call: -
clone_size: -
j_call: TRBJ1-4
cdr3_length: 14
v_call: TRBV7-9
cdr3_aa: CASSFRQRGEKLFF
cdr3_nt: TGTGCCAGCAGCTTCCGGCAGAGAGGGGAAAAACTGTTTTTT

d_call: TRBD2
clone_size: many
j_call: TRBJ2-7
cdr3_length: 13
v_call: TRBV20-1
cdr3_aa: CSARPGLVHEQYF
cdr3_nt: TGCAGTGCTAGGCCGGGACTAGTCCACGAGCAGTACTTC

d_call: TRBD1
clone_size: -
j_call: TRBJ1-1
cdr3_length: 15
v_call: TRBV7-2
cdr3_aa: CASSLQGGLNTEAFF
cdr3_nt: TGTGCCAGCAGCCTTCAGGGGGGCTTGAACACTGAAGCTTTCTTT

d_call: -
clone_size: few
j_call: TRBJ2-5
cdr3_length: 15
v_call: TRBV20-1
cdr3_aa: CSARDIAGYQETQYF
cdr3_nt: TGCAGTGCTAGAGATATCGCAGGGTACCAAGAGACCCAGTACTTC

d_call: -
clone_size: many
j_call: TRBJ2-6
cdr3_length: 14
v_call: TRBV14
cdr3_aa: CASKTGFGANVLTF
cdr3_nt: TGTGCCAGCAAAACAGGGTTCGGGGCCAACGTCCTGACTTTC

d_call: -
clone_size: -
j_call: TRBJ2-3
cdr3_length: 13
v_call: TRBV3-1
cdr3_aa: CASSHLATDTQYF
cdr3_nt: TGTGCCAGCAGCCATTTAGCCACAGATACGCAGTATTTT

d_call: -
clone_size: many
j_call: TRBJ1-6
cdr3_length: 13
v_call: TRBV6-4
cdr3_aa: CASSRDRGSPLHF
cdr3_nt: TGTGCCAGCAGTCGAGACAGAGGTTCACCCCTCCACTTT

d_call: -
clone_size: -
j_call: TRBJ1-1
cdr3_length: 13
v_call: TRBV2
cdr3_aa: CASLAGEVTEAFF
cdr3_nt: TGTGCCAGCTTGGCAGGGGAAGTAACTGAAGCTTTCTTT

d_call: -
clone_size: -
j_call: TRBJ1-1
cdr3_length: 14
v_call: TRBV6-2/TRBV6-3
cdr3_aa: CASSFGMEKTEAFF
cdr3_nt: TGTGCCAGCAGTTTTGGGATGGAAAAGACTGAAGCTTTCTTT

d_call: -
clone_size: few
j_call: TRBJ2-2
cdr3_length: 14
v_call: TRBV5-1
cdr3_aa: CASLHGEMSGELFF
cdr3_nt: TGCGCCAGCTTGCACGGGGAGATGAGCGGGGAGCTGTTTTTT

d_call: TRBD1
clone_size: many
j_call: TRBJ1-6
cdr3_length: 13
v_call: TRBV29-1
cdr3_aa: CSVRTGLNSPLHF
cdr3_nt: TGCAGCGTTCGGACAGGGTTGAATTCACCCCTCCACTTT

d_call: -
clone_size: few
j_call: TRBJ2-3
cdr3_length: 13
v_call: TRBV7-2
cdr3_aa: CASSLRQADTQYF
cdr3_nt: TGTGCCAGCAGCTTAAGGCAGGCAGATACGCAGTATTTT

d_call: -
clone_size: -
j_call: TRBJ2-7
cdr3_length: 13
v_call: TRBV5-1
cdr3_aa: CASRSISSGEQYF
cdr3_nt: TGCGCCAGCAGATCGATATCCAGCGGCGAGCAGTACTTC

d_call: -
clone_size: few
j_call: TRBJ2-2
cdr3_length: 14
v_call: TRBV19
cdr3_aa: CASSIDTNTGELFF
cdr3_nt: TGTGCCAGTAGTATCGACACCAACACCGGGGAGCTGTTTTTT

d_call: TRBD1
clone_size: few
j_call: TRBJ2-7
cdr3_length: 14
v_call: TRBV3-1
cdr3_aa: CASSQTGLGDEQYF
cdr3_nt: TGTGCCAGCAGCCAGACAGGGCTGGGCGACGAGCAGTACTTC

d_call: -
clone_size: -
j_call: TRBJ2-7
cdr3_length: 15
v_call: TRBV5-1
cdr3_aa: CASRPGTPWPYEQYF
cdr3_nt: TGCGCCAGCAGACCCGGGACACCTTGGCCCTACGAGCAGTACTTC

d_call: -
clone_size: many
j_call: TRBJ2-5
cdr3_length: 15
v_call: TRBV4-1
cdr3_aa: CASSQGQTYQETQYF
cdr3_nt: TGCGCCAGCAGCCAAGGTCAAACGTACCAGGAGACCCAGTACTTC

d_call: -
clone_size: -
j_call: TRBJ2-1
cdr3_length: 14
v_call: TRBV6-6
cdr3_aa: CASSPLGRGDEWFF
cdr3_nt: TGTGCCAGCAGTCCACTTGGACGAGGGGATGAGTGGTTCTTC

d_call: -
clone_size: -
j_call: TRBJ2-1
cdr3_length: 16
v_call: TRBV4-2
cdr3_aa: CASSLGDLSSYNEQFF
cdr3_nt: TGTGCCAGCAGCCTCGGGGACCTAAGCTCCTACAATGAGCAGTTCTTC

d_call: -
clone_size: few
j_call: TRBJ1-4
cdr3_length: 12
v_call: TRBV6-2/TRBV6-3
cdr3_aa: CASSPSRQRLFF
cdr3_nt: TGTGCCAGCAGTCCAAGCCGCCAGAGGCTGTTTTTT

d_call: -
clone_size: -
j_call: TRBJ2-7
cdr3_length: 16
v_call: TRBV30
cdr3_aa: CAWSVGGIVGSYEQYF
cdr3_nt: TGTGCCTGGAGTGTGGGTGGGATCGTGGGATCCTACGAGCAGTACTTC

d_call: -
clone_size: few
j_call: TRBJ1-2
cdr3_length: 16
v_call: TRBV3-1
cdr3_aa: CASSQDLAPTDYGYTF
cdr3_nt: TGTGCCAGCAGCCAAGATTTGGCGCCCACGGACTATGGCTACACCTTC

d_call: TRBD1
clone_size: -
j_call: TRBJ2-7
cdr3_length: 14
v_call: TRBV20-1
cdr3_aa: CSANAGTGSYEQYF
cdr3_nt: TGCAGTGCTAATGCCGGGACAGGGTCCTACGAGCAGTACTTC

d_call: -
clone_size: few
j_call: TRBJ1-1
cdr3_length: 14
v_call: TRBV2
cdr3_aa: CASSDQGTNTEAFF
cdr3_nt: TGTGCCAGCAGTGACCAGGGCACGAACACTGAAGCTTTCTTT

d_call: TRBD2
clone_size: many
j_call: TRBJ2-3
cdr3_length: 14
v_call: TRBV12-3/TRBV12-4
cdr3_aa: CASRRGGGTDTQYF
cdr3_nt: TGTGCCAGCAGGCGGGGAGGGGGCACAGATACGCAGTATTTT

d_call: -
clone_size: few
j_call: TRBJ2-7
cdr3_length: 12
v_call: TRBV11-2
cdr3_aa: CASSLAGNEQYF
cdr3_nt: TGTGCCAGCAGCTTAGCAGGGAACGAGCAGTACTTC

d_call: -
clone_size: many
j_call: TRBJ2-5
cdr3_length: 14
v_call: TRBV6-6
cdr3_aa: CASSYSPGRETQYF
cdr3_nt: TGTGCCAGCAGTTACTCGCCGGGTCGGGAGACCCAGTACTTC

d_call: TRBD2
clone_size: few
j_call: TRBJ2-3
cdr3_length: 18
v_call: TRBV3-1
cdr3_aa: CASSQANSRGLAGEGQYF
cdr3_nt: TGTGCCAGCAGCCAAGCTAATTCAAGGGGACTAGCGGGGGAGGGGCAGTATTTT

d_call: -
clone_size: few
j_call: TRBJ2-5
cdr3_length: 12
v_call: TRBV13
cdr3_aa: CASSYRQETQYF
cdr3_nt: TGTGCCAGCAGCTACCGTCAGGAGACCCAGTACTTC

d_call: -
clone_size: -
j_call: TRBJ1-2
cdr3_length: 15
v_call: TRBV6-2/TRBV6-3
cdr3_aa: CASSDTWGAGHGYTF
cdr3_nt: TGTGCCAGCTCAGACACCTGGGGCGCCGGGCATGGCTACACCTTC

d_call: TRBD1
clone_size: few
j_call: TRBJ2-4
cdr3_length: 13
v_call: TRBV12-3/TRBV12-4
cdr3_aa: CASSGTGGLIQYF
cdr3_nt: TGTGCCAGCAGTGGGACAGGGGGCCTCATTCAGTACTTC

d_call: TRBD2
clone_size: few
j_call: TRBJ2-3
cdr3_length: 16
v_call: TRBV10-3
cdr3_aa: CAISDPTSLSADTQYF
cdr3_nt: TGTGCCATCAGTGACCCGACTAGCCTTTCCGCAGATACGCAGTATTTT

d_call: -
clone_size: -
j_call: TRBJ2-2
cdr3_length: 15
v_call: TRBV6-4
cdr3_aa: CASSEDTGHPGELFF
cdr3_nt: TGTGCCAGCAGTGAGGACACAGGTCACCCCGGGGAGCTGTTTTTT

d_call: -
clone_size: many
j_call: TRBJ2-2
cdr3_length: 13
v_call: TRBV12-3/TRBV12-4
cdr3_aa: CASLPGGNGELFF
cdr3_nt: TGTGCCAGCCTACCCGGCGGAAACGGGGAGCTGTTTTTT

d_call: -
clone_size: few
j_call: TRBJ1-4
cdr3_length: 18
v_call: TRBV16
cdr3_aa: CASSQAGANLAANEKLFF
cdr3_nt: TGTGCCAGCAGCCAAGCCGGGGCAAACTTGGCGGCTAATGAAAAACTGTTTTTT

d_call: -
clone_size: many
j_call: TRBJ2-2
cdr3_length: 12
v_call: TRBV12-3/TRBV12-4
cdr3_aa: CASSSRAGWLFF
cdr3_nt: TGTGCCAGCAGTTCAAGGGCGGGTTGGCTGTTTTTT

d_call: -
clone_size: -
j_call: TRBJ1-1
cdr3_length: 11
v_call: TRBV6-5
cdr3_aa: CASTSSTEAFF
cdr3_nt: TGTGCCAGCACATCCAGCACTGAAGCTTTCTTT

d_call: -
clone_size: few
j_call: TRBJ1-3
cdr3_length: 15
v_call: TRBV7-2
cdr3_aa: CASSLDGGSGNTIYF
cdr3_nt: TGTGCCAGCAGCTTAGACGGCGGCTCTGGAAACACCATATATTTT

d_call: -
clone_size: -
j_call: TRBJ2-3
cdr3_length: 16
v_call: TRBV11-2
cdr3_aa: CASSLEGMRSTDTQYF
cdr3_nt: TGTGCCAGCAGCTTAGAAGGGATGAGGTCGACAGATACGCAGTATTTT

d_call: TRBD1
clone_size: many
j_call: TRBJ1-5
cdr3_length: 13
v_call: TRBV29-1
cdr3_aa: CSVAGQGDQPQHF
cdr3_nt: TGCAGCGTTGCAGGCCAGGGGGATCAGCCCCAGCATTTT

d_call: -
clone_size: -
j_call: TRBJ2-7
cdr3_length: 14
v_call: TRBV6-2/TRBV6-3
cdr3_aa: CASRGGLSSYEQYF
cdr3_nt: TGTGCCAGCAGGGGCGGCCTCTCCTCCTACGAGCAGTACTTC

d_call: -
clone_size: many
j_call: TRBJ2-2
cdr3_length: 16
v_call: TRBV9
cdr3_aa: CASSVIAGKRTGELFF
cdr3_nt: TGTGCCAGCAGCGTCATCGCGGGAAAGAGGACCGGGGAGCTGTTTTTT

d_call: TRBD2
clone_size: -
j_call: TRBJ2-1
cdr3_length: 15
v_call: TRBV7-8
cdr3_aa: CASSLGSGGNNEQFF
cdr3_nt: TGTGCCAGCAGCTTAGGAAGCGGGGGGAACAATGAGCAGTTCTTC